This T cell receptor (beta chain) was identified during a study of cytotoxic CD8 clonotypes in ibrutinib-treated CLL. Study as a whole: Median treatment time before response sampling was over 9 months, range 6 to 36.

The method was immunoSEQ multiplex PCR; TCRdb's version includes in-frame clones alone and lacks a portion of them. Of hundreds of thousands of clones listed, 79% are singletons. This CDR3 contains 16 residues. Germline assignment: CDR1 MNHEY and CDR2 SVGAGI. Between the trimmed V and J ends, which lost 2 bases and 0 bases, there was a span of 11 bases. Notes on the study in general: Elevated clonality accompanied ibrutinib response, with a return toward baseline values at progression.

This clone was observed once. Its antigen is unidentified. The chain joins TRBV6-5 to TRBJ1-3, with D possibly TRBD1 on 5 matching bases. This TCR was sampled from a human donor with chronic lymphocytic leukemia. Material: PBMCs, obtained after 12 months of ibrutinib treatment. CDR3 loop: CASSYGGAYSGNTIYF. The CDR3 nucleotides are TGTGCCAGCAGTTACGGGGGAGCCTACTCTGGAAACACCATATATTTT.